Following are 6 T cell receptor beta chains from one sample sequenced in a study of cytomegalovirus exposure and HLA in healthy donors. PCR amplification relied on 60 Vbeta primers (plus 13 Jbeta primers). This table comes from immunoSEQ multiplex PCR, and its TCRdb copy is limited to in-frame clones, with some not included. The sample carries roughly 180,000 clones, roughly 85% recorded once. The sequenced material came from PBMCs. All receptors derive from a man under 40 in good health and CMV-seronegative.

The chain carries TRBV6-6 and TRBJ2-1; D is undetermined. In germline, CDR1 is MNHNY, CDR2 SVGAGI (reference sequence). The CDR3 is made up of 12 amino acids. Trimming shortened V by 9 bases and J by 3 bases, and 9 bases separated the two germline ends. DNA of the CDR3: TGTGCCAGTCGGGTGGACTACAATGAGCAGTTCTTC. Amino acid sequence: CASRVDYNEQFF.

In its sample, this clone was seen a few times. The chain couples TRBV7-9 to TRBJ1-1, with D unresolved. V lost 2 bases and J lost 2, with 12 bases in between. There are 15 residues in the CDR3. Germline CDR1 reads SEHNR; CDR2 reads FQNEAQ (reference sequence). The CDR3 loop is CASSLNLQTNTEAFF. The CDR3 DNA reads TGTGCCAGCAGCTTAAACTTACAGACCAACACTGAAGCTTTCTTT. The complete variable domain, with remaining parts taken from reference TRBV7-9 and TRBJ1-1, reads DTGVSQNPRHKITKRGQNVTFRCDPISEHNRLYWYRQTLGQGPEFLTYFQNEAQLEKSRLLSDRFSAERPKGSFSTLEIQRTEQGDSAMYLCASSLNLQTNTEAFFGQGTRLTVV.

The J gene is TRBJ1-1, the V gene TRBV5-5, with D unclear. In germline, CDR1 is SGHKS, CDR2 YYEKEE (reference sequence). The CDR3 sequence is 15 residues long. Trimming left V 4 bases short and J 0 bases short, with 13 bases between. The CDR3 protein is CASSLIGSLNTEAFF. As DNA, the CDR3 is TGTGCCAGCAGCCTAATCGGTTCACTGAACACTGAAGCTTTCTTT.

This clone was seen a few times. The chain employs TRBV7-9 and TRBJ2-7; 8 bases line up with TRBD1. Germline-derived CDR1 and CDR2 are SEHNR and FQNEAQ (reference sequence). Germline trimming cut 4 bases from V and 4 bases from J; bases unmatched to any gene: 3. The CDR3 has 13 residues. Written as DNA, the CDR3 is TGTGCCAGCAGCTGGACAGGGCTTTACGAGCAGTACTTC. Translating it yields CASSWTGLYEQYF.

The gene calls are TRBV7-2 and TRBJ2-7; 9 bases map to TRBD1. The CDR3 runs 15 residues. Germline V gene sequence: CDR1 SGHTA, CDR2 FQGNSA. The V and J ends lost 5 bases and 3 bases, in that order; junction bases with no gene match: 8. The CDR3 sequence is CASSPGQGPYYEQYF. CDR3 coding DNA: TGTGCCAGCAGCCCAGGACAGGGGCCCTACTACGAGCAGTACTTC.

The chain couples TRBV7-2 to TRBJ1-3, with 12 bases fitting TRBD1. V was clipped by 5 bases and J by 7 bases; unmatched bases: 6. The CDR3 length is 15 residues. Germline V lookup: CDR1 SGHTA, CDR2 FQGNSA. CDR3 amino acids: CASSPPGQGANTIYF. In nucleotides, the CDR3 is TGTGCCAGCAGCCCGCCGGGACAGGGGGCCAACACCATATATTTT.